Shown below are 18 T cell receptor beta chains from a single sample sequenced in a study of esophageal squamous cell carcinoma under preoperative chemotherapy. A single record per CDR3 protein comes from TCRdb applying MiXCR to the PCR reads. The sample gives tens of thousands of distinct CDR3 sequences, under 60% of which show up once; approximately 12% is in the top ten. The time point denotes: before preoperative PTX-NDP chemotherapy. Sample collection was performed from a patient given preoperative chemotherapy. These receptors were collected from a human donor with esophageal squamous cell carcinoma. The donor label of this sample is uncertain.

This chain connects TRBV15 to TRBJ2-5; TRBD2 agrees at 8 bases. The CDR3 sequence is 14 residues long. V was pared by 4 bases and J by 3 bases, with 4 bases of the junction left unmatched. Germline CDR1 is LNHNV and CDR2 is YYDKDF (reference sequence). The CDR3 DNA follows: TGTGCCACCAGCACTCGGGGGGGCGAAGAGACCCAGTACTTC. It codes for CATSTRGGEETQYF.

This clonotype has a count of ten or more. The chain has TRBV6-1 and TRBJ2-5; D is possibly TRBD2 (6 bases). Germline lookup yields CDR1 MNHNS and CDR2 SASEGT. The CDR3 consists of 14 residues. V was shortened by 6 bases and J by 1 base, with 12 bases between the two germline ends. The CDR3 DNA is TGTGCCAGCAGGGATCTAGCGAGCCAAGAGACCCAGTACTTC. Its translation is CASRDLASQETQYF.

This clonotype was counted ten times or more. CDR3 in amino acids: CASGLGLSNYGYTF. The CDR3 coding sequence is TGTGCTAGTGGTTTGGGTCTTTCTAACTATGGCTACACCTTC. The chain links TRBV12-5 to TRBJ1-2; D ambiguous. Germline loops: CDR1 LGHNT, CDR2 FRNRAP. The CDR3 has 14 amino acids. The germline V and J ends were trimmed by 1 base and 0 bases, with 6 bases remaining between them.

Remarks on this clonotype: A junction boundary mismatches the germline segment, possibly from a read error. This chain joins TRBV7-9 and TRBJ2-3; D tentatively fits TRBD1 or TRBD2 (6 bases each). The CDR3 is made up of 16 amino acids. Germline assignment: CDR1 SEHNR and CDR2 FQNEAQ (reference sequence). CDR3 sequence reads: CASRGLGGRDQDTQYF. As DNA, the CDR3 is TGTGCCAGCAGGGGGCTTGGGGGGCGGGACCAAGATACCCAGTACTTT.

This clonotype was counted a few times. The chain links TRBV19 to TRBJ2-1; 12 nucleotides line up with TRBD2. This CDR3 has 18 residues. Germline values: CDR1 LNHDA, CDR2 SQIVND (reference sequence). Trimming removed 4 bases from V and 0 bases from J; junction bases left unmatched: 7. CDR3 sequence reads: CASSTSGRVVSSYNEQFF. The CDR3 bases are TGTGCCAGTAGTACTAGCGGGAGGGTTGTTAGCTCCTACAATGAGCAGTTCTTC.

The chain is built from TRBV12-3 or TRBV12-4 and TRBJ1-5; D perhaps matches TRBD1 (5 bases). This CDR3 region has 14 residues. V dropped 5 bases and J dropped 7 bases, with 15 bases sitting between them. CDR3 amino acids: CASSETAADQPQHF. The CDR3 DNA reads as TGTGCCAGCAGTGAGACAGCGGCGGACCAGCCCCAGCATTTT.

This clonotype was detected once. This chain uses TRBV12-3 or TRBV12-4 with TRBJ2-5; 9 bases fit TRBD2. This CDR3 has 15 amino acids. With 4 bases clipped from V and 5 bases from J, the junction kept 8 bases outside the gene matches. CDR3 DNA: TGTGCCAGCAGTTCCCAAGCGGGAGGCATTGAGACCCAGTACTTC. Translating it yields CASSSQAGGIETQYF.

The genes are TRBV5-1 and TRBJ2-2, with TRBD1 identical over 7 bases. In germline, CDR1 is SGHRS, CDR2 YFSETQ. This CDR3 region has 15 residues. The V and J ends lost 2 bases and 3 bases, in that order; junction bases with no gene match: 4. Here the CDR3 reads CASSFNRGYTGELFF. The CDR3 nucleotides are TGCGCCAGCAGCTTTAACAGGGGATACACCGGGGAGCTGTTTTTT.

The J gene is TRBJ2-5, the V gene TRBV7-2; possible D gene TRBD2, 5 bases. With 8 bases removed from V and 8 bases from J, the gap between germline ends came to 27 bases. Germline CDR1 reads SGHTA; CDR2 reads FQGNSA. This CDR3 is built from 16 residues. The CDR3 here is CASGVAGRRAKNTQYF. The CDR3 DNA reads TGTGCCAGCGGCGTAGCCGGGCGGCGGGCCAAAAACACCCAGTACTTC.

With regard to this clonotype: One junction end does not reproduce the germline sequence, and a read error may be involved. The chain combines TRBV6-1 with TRBJ2-4; D assignment may be TRBD1 or TRBD2 (5 bases each). The CDR3 has 16 amino acids. Germline V gene data show CDR1 as MNHNS and CDR2 as SASEGT. CDR3 region: CASSDTGPGPKDTQYF. Written as DNA, the CDR3 is TGTGCCAGCAGTGACACGGGGCCGGGACCCAAAGACACTCAGTATTTC.

V gene TRBV7-2 combines with J gene TRBJ2-5, with D hard to call. The CDR3 is 15 residues long. In germline, CDR1 is SGHTA, CDR2 FQGNSA. V gave up 6 bases and J gave up 3 bases, with 17 bases separating them. The CDR3 spells CASSSTTRDKETQYF. CDR3 nucleotides: TGTGCCAGCAGTAGCACAACGAGAGACAAAGAGACCCAGTACTTC.

This clonotype turned up a few times. The chain has TRBV9 and TRBJ2-3; D remains ambiguous. The V gene lost 4 bases and the J gene lost 2 bases, with 11 bases spanning the gap. Germline V gene lookup returns CDR1 SGDLS and CDR2 YYNGEE. This CDR3 contains 14 residues. DNA of the CDR3: TGTGCCAGCAGCCAAACTCCAAACACAGATACGCAGTATTTT. Translation: CASSQTPNTDTQYF. The full variable domain, its missing parts supplied by reference TRBV9 and TRBJ2-3, is DSGVTQTPKHLITATGQRVTLRCSPRSGDLSVYWYQQSLDQGLQFLIQYYNGEERAKGNILERFSAQQFPDLHSELNLSSLELGDSALYFCASSQTPNTDTQYFGPGTRLTVL.

This chain joins TRBV4-1 and TRBJ1-2; D perhaps matches TRBD1 (5 bases). Germline assignment: CDR1 MGHRA and CDR2 YSYEKL. Between the trimmed V and J ends, which lost 3 bases and 2 bases, there was a span of 10 bases. The CDR3 is made up of 14 amino acids. CDR3 sequence reads: CASSQTEQNYGYTF. In DNA form, the CDR3 reads TGCGCCAGCAGCCAGACAGAGCAGAACTATGGCTACACCTTC.

This clonotype was seen many times. The CDR3 DNA is TGTGCCAGCACCATAGATAATGGGGGAAGCTATGGCTACACCTTC. Its translation: CASTIDNGGSYGYTF. The chain uses TRBV6-1 and TRBJ1-2; weak D call: TRBD1 (5 bases). CDR3 length: 15 amino acids. Trimming took off 7 bases at V and 4 bases at J, with 19 bases between the two ends. Germline values: CDR1 MNHNS, CDR2 SASEGT.

The sample holds one count of this clonotype. An end of the junction does not agree with germline; a read error may underlie this. This chain joins TRBV7-2 and TRBJ2-1, with D perhaps matching TRBD1 or TRBD2 (5 bases each). The V gene's germline CDR1 is SGHTA and CDR2 FQGNSA. This CDR3 is 16 amino acids long. CDR3 amino acids: CASSLVGLVGTNTQFF. CDR3 DNA sequence: TGTGCCAGCAGCTTAGTCGGGCTAGTGGGGACCAATACGCAGTTCTTT.

Note on this clonotype: One end of the junction fails to match germline, which may point to a read error. This sequence joins TRBV7-9 and TRBJ2-3, with D possibly being TRBD2 (6 bases). The CDR3 consists of 17 residues. Per germline, CDR1 SEHNR and CDR2 FQNEAQ (reference sequence). The CDR3 protein is CASSVALGGRSTETQYF. Here the CDR3 DNA reads TGTGCCAGCAGCGTGGCGTTGGGGGGACGTAGCACAGAGACGCAGTATTTT. Filled out from reference TRBV7-9 and TRBJ2-3, the complete variable domain reads DTGVSQNPRHKITKRGQNVTFRCDPISEHNRLYWYRQTLGQGPEFLTYFQNEAQLEKSRLLSDRFSAERPKGSFSTLEIQRTEQGDSAMYLCASSVALGGRSTETQYFGPGTRLTVL.

The V gene is TRBV7-2, the J gene TRBJ2-5; TRBD2 might be the D (7 bases). This CDR3 region has 16 residues. Germline V gives CDR1 SGHTA, CDR2 FQGNSA. Trimming took off 8 bases at V and 4 bases at J, with 23 bases between the two ends. CDR3 loop: CASGGLGGREPETQYF. CDR3 nucleotide sequence: TGTGCCAGCGGGGGGCTCGGGGGGCGAGAGCCAGAGACCCAGTACTTC.

Concerning this clonotype: A junction end diverges from the germline sequence, so it may reflect a read error. This chain uses TRBV12-3 or TRBV12-4 with TRBJ2-3; possibly TRBD1 for D (7 bases). The CDR3 extends over 15 amino acids. The CDR3 is CASRRDSRSTETLYF. The CDR3 coding sequence is TGTGCCAGCAGGCGGGACAGCCGGAGCACCGAGACGCTGTATTTT.